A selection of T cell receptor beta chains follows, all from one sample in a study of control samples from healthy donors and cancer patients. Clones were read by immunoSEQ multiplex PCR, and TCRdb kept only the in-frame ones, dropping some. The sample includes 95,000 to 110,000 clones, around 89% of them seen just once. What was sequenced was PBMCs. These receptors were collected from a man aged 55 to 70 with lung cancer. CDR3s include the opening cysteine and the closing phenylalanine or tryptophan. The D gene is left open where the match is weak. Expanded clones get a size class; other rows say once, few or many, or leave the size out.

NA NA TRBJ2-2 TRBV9 CASSANTGELFF TGTGCCAGCAGCGCGAACACCGGGGAGCTGTTTTTT
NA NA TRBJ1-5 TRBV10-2 CASRPGTVQPQHF TGCGCCAGCAGACCCGGGACGGTTCAGCCCCAGCATTTT
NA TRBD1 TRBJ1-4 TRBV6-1 CASSDPGTGAVWREKLFF TGTGCCAGCAGTGACCCCGGGACAGGGGCGGTTTGGAGAGAAAAACTGTTTTTT
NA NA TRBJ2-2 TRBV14 CASSPSRTSNTGELFF TGTGCCAGCAGCCCCTCCCGGACCTCGAACACCGGGGAGCTGTTTTTT
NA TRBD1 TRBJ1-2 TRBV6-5 CASRRTGEGYTF TGTGCCAGCAGGCGGACAGGGGAAGGCTACACCTTC
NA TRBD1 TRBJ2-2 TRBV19 CASTDTGVPSGELFF TGTGCCAGTACTGATACAGGGGTCCCTTCCGGGGAGCTGTTTTTT
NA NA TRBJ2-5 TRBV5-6 CASSPGGHREETQYF TGTGCCAGCAGCCCAGGGGGGCACCGAGAAGAGACCCAGTACTTC
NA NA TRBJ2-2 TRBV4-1 CASSQGGPAANTGELFF TGCGCCAGCAGCCAAGGGGGCCCCGCAGCGAACACCGGGGAGCTGTTTTTT
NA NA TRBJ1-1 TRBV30 CAWSVQNDAEAFF TGTGCCTGGAGTGTACAGAACGACGCTGAAGCTTTCTTT
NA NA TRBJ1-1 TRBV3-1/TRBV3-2 CASSQDLGGGYTEAFF TGTGCCAGCAGCCAAGATCTTGGGGGGGGTTACACTGAAGCTTTCTTT
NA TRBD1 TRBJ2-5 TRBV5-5 CASSSGRGRETQYF TGTGCCAGCAGCTCAGGCAGGGGGCGGGAGACCCAGTACTTC
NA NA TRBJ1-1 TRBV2 CASSVRGTGNTEAFF TGTGCCAGCAGTGTTCGTGGTACAGGGAACACTGAAGCTTTCTTT
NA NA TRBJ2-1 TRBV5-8 CASSLGVDLEYNEQFF TGTGCCAGCAGCTTAGGGGTCGATTTGGAGTACAATGAGCAGTTCTTC
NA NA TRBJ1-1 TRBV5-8 CASSFDSRGIGNTEAFF TGTGCCAGCAGTTTTGACTCCAGGGGAATAGGGAACACTGAAGCTTTCTTT
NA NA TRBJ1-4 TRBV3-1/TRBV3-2 CASTEGAQSNEKLFF TGTGCCAGCACCGAAGGGGCCCAGTCTAATGAAAAACTGTTTTTT
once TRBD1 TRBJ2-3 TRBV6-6 CASRRDRGLDTQYF TGTGCCAGCAGACGGGACAGGGGTTTAGATACGCAGTATTTT
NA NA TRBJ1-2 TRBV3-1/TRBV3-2 CASSRRGENYGYTF TGTGCCAGCAGCCGAAGGGGGGAAAACTATGGCTACACCTTC
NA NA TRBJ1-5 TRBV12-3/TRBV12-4 CASRKKDSQPQHF TGTGCCAGCAGGAAAAAGGACAGTCAGCCCCAGCATTTT
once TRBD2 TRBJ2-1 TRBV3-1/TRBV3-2 CASSQAFQSGGEIQNEQFF TGTGCCAGCAGCCAAGCCTTCCAAAGCGGGGGTGAGATACAGAATGAGCAGTTCTTC
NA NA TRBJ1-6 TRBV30 CAWRKRTPNSPLHF TGTGCCTGGAGGAAGAGGACGCCCAATTCACCCCTCCACTTT
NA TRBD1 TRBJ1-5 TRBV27 CASSAGGGNQPQHF TGTGCCAGCAGTGCAGGGGGTGGCAATCAGCCCCAGCATTTT
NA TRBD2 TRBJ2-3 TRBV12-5 CASGFGGAPDTQYF TGTGCTAGTGGTTTCGGGGGGGCCCCAGATACGCAGTATTTT
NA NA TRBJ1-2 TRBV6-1 CASSEAGLGYTF TGTGCCAGCAGTGAAGCGGGACTAGGCTACACCTTC
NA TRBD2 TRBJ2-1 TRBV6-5 CASNKKSSGQNEQFF TGTGCCAGCAATAAAAAATCTAGCGGACAAAATGAGCAGTTCTTC
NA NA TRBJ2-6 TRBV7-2 CASSLVPSGANVLTF TGTGCCAGCAGCTTAGTACCCTCTGGGGCCAACGTCCTGACTTTC
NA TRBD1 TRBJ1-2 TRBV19 CASSSSTGVLYGYTF TGTGCCAGTAGTAGCTCTACAGGGGTCCTCTATGGCTACACCTTC
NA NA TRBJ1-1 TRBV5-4 CASSPNVDTEAFF TGTGCCAGCAGCCCAAACGTGGACACTGAAGCTTTCTTT